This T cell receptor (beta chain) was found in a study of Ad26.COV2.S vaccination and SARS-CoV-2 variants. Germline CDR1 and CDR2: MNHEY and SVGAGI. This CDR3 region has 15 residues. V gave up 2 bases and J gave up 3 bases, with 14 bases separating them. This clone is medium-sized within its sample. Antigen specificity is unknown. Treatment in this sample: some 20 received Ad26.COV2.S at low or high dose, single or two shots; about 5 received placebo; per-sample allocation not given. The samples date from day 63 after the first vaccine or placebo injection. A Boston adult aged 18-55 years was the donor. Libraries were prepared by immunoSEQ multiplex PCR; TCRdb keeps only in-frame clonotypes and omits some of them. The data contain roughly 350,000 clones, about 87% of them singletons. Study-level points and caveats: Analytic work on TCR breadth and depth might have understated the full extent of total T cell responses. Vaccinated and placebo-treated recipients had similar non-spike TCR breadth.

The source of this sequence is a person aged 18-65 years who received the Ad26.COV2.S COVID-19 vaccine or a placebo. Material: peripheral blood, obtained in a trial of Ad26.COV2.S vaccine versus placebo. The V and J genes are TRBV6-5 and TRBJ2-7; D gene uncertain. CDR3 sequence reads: CASSYNPGPNYEQYF. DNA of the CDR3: TGTGCCAGCAGTTACAACCCAGGACCAAACTACGAGCAGTACTTC.